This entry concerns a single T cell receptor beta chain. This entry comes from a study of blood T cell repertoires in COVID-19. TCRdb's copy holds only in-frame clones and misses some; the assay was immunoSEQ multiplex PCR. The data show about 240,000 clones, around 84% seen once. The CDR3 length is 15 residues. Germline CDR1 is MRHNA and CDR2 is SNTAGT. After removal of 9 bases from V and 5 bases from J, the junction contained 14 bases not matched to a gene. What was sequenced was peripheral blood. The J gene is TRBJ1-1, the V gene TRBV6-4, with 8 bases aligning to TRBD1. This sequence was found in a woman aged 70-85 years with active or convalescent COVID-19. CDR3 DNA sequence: TGTGCCAGTCAGGCCTACCAGGGGGCGAGGACTGAAGCTTTCTTT. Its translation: CASQAYQGARTEAFF.